Each of the 32 T cell receptor beta chains below was sequenced from the same sample in a study of blood T cell repertoires in COVID-19. Using immunoSEQ multiplex PCR, the repertoire was profiled, and TCRdb retains in-frame clones only, with some absent. The sample includes 300,000 to 350,000 clones, roughly 89% of them seen just once. The sequencing sample was made of peripheral blood. The receptors were gathered from a woman between 18 and 29 years old who had recovered from COVID-19.

The rearrangement links TRBV5-6 to TRBJ1-3; D unresolved. V gave up 3 bases and J gave up 0 bases, with 19 bases separating them. The CDR3 extends over 18 amino acids. Germline loops: CDR1 SGHDT, CDR2 YYEEEE. The CDR3 DNA sequence: TGTGCCAGCAGCTCGTCGGTAGGCGGTCGGAGCTCTGGAAACACCATATATTTT. It codes for CASSSSVGGRSSGNTIYF.

The chain carries TRBV6-5 and TRBJ2-1; 13 bases align to TRBD2. Trimming cost V 6 bases and J 9 bases; bases outside gene matches: 8. The CDR3 runs 15 residues. Germline CDR1 MNHEY, CDR2 SVGAGI. The DNA of the CDR3 is TGTGCCAGCAGGCGACTAGCGGGAGGACAAGGTGAGCAGTTCTTC. It yields the protein CASRRLAGGQGEQFF.

This chain links TRBV7-9 with TRBJ1-4, with D unclear. The CDR3 runs to 15 residues. The germline V gene encodes CDR1 SEHNR and CDR2 FQNEAQ (reference sequence). Trimming removed 7 bases at V and 7 bases at J, with 19 bases between. The CDR3 DNA sequence: TGTGCCAGCAAGCACTCTAGCGACCTGGGTGAAAAACTGTTTTTT. It codes for CASKHSSDLGEKLFF.

The V call is TRBV6-2 or TRBV6-3, the J call TRBJ2-5; D may be TRBD2 (6 bases). Germline V gene lookup returns CDR1 MNHEY and CDR2 SVGEGT. The CDR3 runs 12 residues. With 2 bases removed from V and 13 bases from J, the gap between germline ends came to 14 bases. Here the CDR3 DNA reads TGTGCCAGCAGTTACGGTCTGGCGGGAAGGTACTTC. This gives the protein CASSYGLAGRYF.

The chain carries TRBV7-2 and TRBJ1-3; 9 bases line up with TRBD1. Germline CDR1 is SGHTA and CDR2 is FQGNSA. V was clipped by 5 bases and J by 2 bases; unmatched bases: 4. The CDR3 is 15 residues long. The CDR3 bases are TGTGCCAGCAGCGTACGACAGGGGGCTGGAAACACCATATATTTT. Its protein product is CASSVRQGAGNTIYF.

This chain connects TRBV7-9 to TRBJ1-5, with D perhaps matching TRBD1 (6 bases). CDR3 size: 16 residues. The germline V gene has CDR1 SEHNR and CDR2 FQNEAQ (reference sequence). Trimming left V 2 bases short and J 5 bases short, with 16 bases between. In DNA form, the CDR3 reads TGTGCCAGCAGCTTATCTAAGGGGGATAGGGATCAGCCCCAGCATTTT. Protein sequence: CASSLSKGDRDQPQHF.

The chain uses TRBV2 and TRBJ1-4; D is perhaps TRBD1 (6 bases). This CDR3 has 13 residues. Germline CDR1 SNHLY, CDR2 FYNNEI. Trimming took off 7 bases at V and 5 bases at J, with 11 bases between the two ends. CDR3: CASTNRANEKLFF. The DNA for the CDR3 is TGTGCCAGCACCAACAGGGCGAATGAAAAACTGTTTTTT.

V and J are TRBV13 and TRBJ2-1, with D hard to call. From germline, CDR1 is PRHDT and CDR2 FYEKMQ (reference sequence). Trimming pared 0 bases from V and 3 bases from J, leaving 9 bases between. The CDR3 extends over 15 amino acids. CDR3 nucleotides: TGTGCCAGCAGCTTAGGCCCGTCGGGCTACAATGAGCAGTTCTTC. Protein sequence: CASSLGPSGYNEQFF.

This clone was seen a few times. V is TRBV27 and J is TRBJ1-2, with TRBD1 identical over 12 bases. V lost 4 bases to trimming and J lost 4 bases; unmatched junction nucleotides: 1. CDR3 length: 14 amino acids. The germline CDR1 and CDR2 sequences are MNHEY and SMNVEV (reference sequence). CDR3 sequence (DNA): TGTGCCAGCAGTTCGGGACAGGGGGCCTATGGCTACACCTTC. It translates to CASSSGQGAYGYTF.

The chain is built from TRBV29-1 and TRBJ2-1; 15 nucleotides align to TRBD2. Germline V lookup: CDR1 SQVTM, CDR2 ANQGSEA. V shed 8 bases, J shed 0 bases, and the junction held 8 bases outside the gene matches. The CDR3 runs to 17 residues. CDR3 bases: TGCAGCACTCCGGGACTAGCGGGAGGTCTCTCCTACAATGAGCAGTTCTTC. Its translation: CSTPGLAGGLSYNEQFF.

The chain couples TRBV10-3 to TRBJ1-1, with 7 bases lining up with TRBD1. Germline lookup yields CDR1 ENHRY and CDR2 SYGVKD. The V segment lost 10 bases and the J segment 0 bases; nucleotides outside the gene matches: 5. CDR3 length: 13 residues. The CDR3 region is CATLTGVNTEAFF. The CDR3 nucleotides are TGTGCCACCCTTACAGGGGTGAACACTGAAGCTTTCTTT.

The V and J genes are TRBV29-1 and TRBJ2-2; 9 bases align to TRBD1. Germline V gives CDR1 SQVTM, CDR2 ANQGSEA. The CDR3 spans 16 residues. Losses at the gene ends were 5 bases for V and 5 bases for J; bases not matched to a gene: 12. The chain's CDR3 is CSVKGTGTGKTGELFF. The CDR3 bases are TGCAGCGTTAAGGGGACCGGGACAGGGAAAACCGGGGAGCTGTTTTTT.

The chain is built from TRBV5-5 and TRBJ2-7; perhaps TRBD1 as D (6 bases). Deletions cut 0 bases from V and 5 bases from J, with 12 bases between. The CDR3 is made up of 14 amino acids. Germline assignment: CDR1 SGHKS and CDR2 YYEKEE (reference sequence). CDR3 nucleotide sequence: TGTGCCAGCAGCTTGGGGCAGGGGTTTGACGAGCAGTACGTC. This codes for CASSLGQGFDEQYV.

The rearrangement links TRBV3-1 (or the pseudogene TRBV3-2) to TRBJ2-1; 7 nucleotides line up with TRBD2. The V gene's germline CDR1 is LGHDT and CDR2 YNNKEL (reference sequence). CDR3 length: 18 amino acids. Trimming at V came to 8 bases and at J to 7 bases, leaving 23 bases not matched to a gene. CDR3 coding DNA: TGTGCCAGCGACGACCATTCGAAACTAGCGACAAAAGGGAATGAGCAGTTCTTC. It codes for CASDDHSKLATKGNEQFF.

The count of this clone is one. V gene TRBV11-3 combines with J gene TRBJ2-2, with D maybe TRBD1 (6 bases). The CDR3 has 14 amino acids. V gave up 6 bases and J gave up 6 bases, with 14 bases separating them. The germline gives CDR1 SGHNT, CDR2 YENEEA. This CDR3 is CASRGAKTAGELFF. In DNA, the CDR3 is TGTGCCAGCAGGGGGGCTAAAACTGCCGGGGAGCTGTTTTTT. Together with reference TRBV11-3 and TRBJ2-2, the CDR3 gives the full variable domain: EAGVVQSPRYKIIEKKQPVAFWCNPISGHNTLYWYLQNLGQGPELLIRYENEEAVDDSQLPKDRFSAERLKGVDSTLKIQPAELGDSAVYLCASRGAKTAGELFFGEGSRLTVL.

The chain combines TRBV5-1 with TRBJ1-3; D is possibly TRBD1 (5 bases). CDR1 is SGHRS, CDR2 YFSETQ, per germline. CDR3 size: 15 residues. V lost 4 bases to trimming and J lost 4 bases, with 15 bases between them. The CDR3 reads CASSSTGTSGNTIYF. CDR3 nucleotide sequence: TGCGCCAGCAGCAGCACCGGGACTTCAGGAAACACCATATATTTT.

The chain has TRBV7-9 and TRBJ2-1; 13 nucleotides line up with TRBD2. Germline values: CDR1 SEHNR, CDR2 FQNEAQ (reference sequence). CDR3 length equals 16 residues. The J segment lost 6 bases and the V segment lost 5 bases, leaving 7 bases of the junction unmatched. The DNA for the CDR3 is TGTGCCAGCAGCGCCCGAACTAGCGGGAGGGTCAATGAGCAGTTCTTC. Protein sequence: CASSARTSGRVNEQFF.

This clone appeared a few times. The chain carries TRBV11-2 and TRBJ1-3; a weak D match, TRBD1 (6 bases). V was trimmed by 1 base and J by 4 bases, leaving 8 bases between them. This CDR3 has 14 residues. The germline gives CDR1 SGHAT, CDR2 FQNNGV. The CDR3 sequence is CASSLGGRGNTIYF. CDR3 DNA sequence: TGTGCCAGCAGCTTAGGGGGGCGCGGAAACACCATATATTTT.

The J gene is TRBJ1-5, the V gene TRBV7-6; D is possibly TRBD1 (6 bases). The V end was cut by 0 bases, the J end by 7 bases, with 13 bases between. The length of the CDR3 is 15 residues. The germline CDR1 and CDR2 sequences are SGHVS and FNYEAQ. As DNA, the CDR3 is TGTGCCAGCAGCTTAGCGGCCTCGGGGGGCCAGCCCCAGCATTTT. Protein: CASSLAASGGQPQHF.

V is TRBV19 and J is TRBJ2-3, with a weak D call TRBD2 (7 bases). Between the trimmed V and J ends, which lost 6 bases and 5 bases, there was a span of 15 bases. Germline CDR1 and CDR2: LNHDA and SQIVND (reference sequence). This CDR3 is built from 14 residues. The CDR3 spells CASREGGIRDTQYF. The CDR3 region has the DNA TGTGCCAGTAGGGAGGGGGGGATTAGAGATACGCAGTATTTT.

This clone has only one observation. The chain has TRBV7-9 and TRBJ1-2, with D possibly matching TRBD1 (6 bases). The CDR3 is 15 residues long. Trimming shortened V by 5 bases and J by 4 bases, and 17 bases separated the two germline ends. The germline CDR1 and CDR2 sequences are SEHNR and FQNEAQ (reference sequence). CDR3 DNA: TGTGCCAGCAGCATTACGGGACAAAGTATCTATGGCTACACCTTC. Its protein product is CASSITGQSIYGYTF.

The gene calls are TRBV12-3 or TRBV12-4 and TRBJ2-7, with unresolved D. The CDR3 has 11 amino acids. CDR3 nucleotide sequence: TGTGCCAGCAGTTTAGGGAGTAGGCTACACGTC. Translating it yields CASSLGSRLHV.

The chain has TRBV19 and TRBJ1-2; possibly TRBD1 for D (5 bases). Germline V gives CDR1 LNHDA, CDR2 SQIVND (reference sequence). The V end was cut by 3 bases, the J end by 4 bases, with 21 bases between. The CDR3 length is 17 residues. The CDR3 nucleotides read TGTGCCAGTAGTATTGAAATAAGAACAGGCGTACGCTATGGCTACACCTTC. This sequence encodes CASSIEIRTGVRYGYTF.

V and J are TRBV6-4 and TRBJ2-3; possibly TRBD2 for D (6 bases). CDR3 size: 15 residues. Trimming shortened V by 6 bases and J by 3 bases, and 16 bases separated the two germline ends. The germline CDR1 and CDR2 sequences are MRHNA and SNTAGT. The CDR3 nucleotides read TGTGCCAGCAGCGCCAGCACGGGAGCGACAGATACGCAGTATTTT. Its translation: CASSASTGATDTQYF.

The J gene is TRBJ2-1, the V gene TRBV6-5; 11 bases match TRBD2. Germline CDR1 and CDR2: MNHEY and SVGAGI. CDR3 length: 15 residues. Losses at the gene ends were 6 bases for V and 10 bases for J; bases not matched to a gene: 11. The CDR3 spells CASRAIAGGPGEQFF. The CDR3 DNA follows: TGTGCCAGCAGGGCTATAGCGGGAGGGCCGGGGGAGCAGTTCTTC.

The chain is built from TRBV6-2 or TRBV6-3 and TRBJ2-7; 8 bases agree with TRBD2. The CDR3 is 14 amino acids. After removal of 2 bases from V and 4 bases from J, the junction contained 4 bases not matched to a gene. Per the germline V gene, CDR1 is MNHEY and CDR2 is SVGEGT. The DNA of the CDR3 is TGTGCCAGCAGTTACCCCGGACTAGCTTACGAGCAGTACGTC. This encodes CASSYPGLAYEQYV.

This clone was counted once. The rearrangement uses TRBV6-2 or TRBV6-3 and TRBJ2-7; 14 bases fit TRBD2. CDR3 length: 16 residues. J gave up 5 bases and V 4 bases, and 7 bases lay outside the gene matches. Per the germline V gene, CDR1 is MNHEY and CDR2 is SVGEGT. CDR3 bases: TGTGCCAGCAGTTCGGGACTAGCGGGAGAGGTCCACGAGCAGTACGTC. Translating gives CASSSGLAGEVHEQYV.

V and J are TRBV14 and TRBJ2-3; 10 bases match TRBD2. With V trimmed by 4 bases and J by 4 bases, 5 bases remained unmatched. The CDR3 totals 15 residues. Germline-derived CDR1 and CDR2 are SGHDN and FVKESK. This CDR3 is CASSPHSGRPDTQYF. The CDR3 DNA reads as TGTGCCAGCAGCCCCCATAGCGGGAGGCCAGATACGCAGTATTTT.

The chain uses TRBV9 and TRBJ1-2; perhaps TRBD1 as D (5 bases). Trimming cost V 0 bases and J 6 bases, with 9 bases left between them. This CDR3 contains 13 residues. Germline CDR1 is SGDLS and CDR2 is YYNGEE. The CDR3 sequence is CASSVVAGDGYTF. CDR3 nucleotides: TGTGCCAGCAGCGTAGTTGCGGGGGATGGCTACACCTTC.

The chain carries TRBV19 and TRBJ1-5; 7 bases are a match to TRBD1. Germline CDR1 LNHDA, CDR2 SQIVND (reference sequence). This CDR3 contains 17 residues. J was trimmed by 2 bases and V by 7 bases; bases with no gene match: 14. The CDR3 loop is CASNLGTALFGNQPQHF. Written as DNA, the CDR3 is TGTGCCAGTAACCTCGGGACAGCGTTGTTCGGCAATCAGCCCCAGCATTTT.

This chain connects TRBV4-1 to TRBJ2-6, with a possible D match to TRBD2 (5 bases). Germline V gives CDR1 MGHRA, CDR2 YSYEKL. V lost 4 bases and J 3 bases, leaving 13 bases between the germline ends. This CDR3 is built from 16 residues. The CDR3 here is CASSRLTRFGANVLTF. CDR3 coding DNA: TGCGCCAGCAGCCGCCTCACTAGATTTGGGGCCAACGTCCTGACTTTC.

The gene calls are TRBV30 and TRBJ1-1; D unclear. Germline assignment: CDR1 GTSNPN and CDR2 SVGIG (reference sequence). The CDR3 is 11 amino acids. Trimming shortened V by 2 bases and J by 7 bases, and 8 bases separated the two germline ends. The CDR3: CAWSHRYEAFF. The CDR3 bases are TGTGCCTGGAGTCATCGGTATGAAGCTTTCTTT.